This T cell receptor beta chain appears in the sequencing data of a study of blood T cell repertoires in COVID-19. Study as a whole: Sites in the United States, Italy and Spain provided acute and convalescent COVID-19 samples.

The authors' processing: Amplified reference gene primers provided the basis for estimating nucleated cell counts. Method: immunoSEQ multiplex PCR; TCRdb's copy keeps in-frame clones and lacks some. V and J calls plus clone size are reproduced from that table; the DNA served to infer D and trimming. This sample yields fewer than 400,000 clones, of which about 83% are seen a single time; 10% belongs to the top ten. Only one count was recorded for this clone. Living in under 30 US areas, the participants were between roughly 18 and 95 years of age. Symptom resolution, clearance, or two negative PCRs marked donors in Cohort 3 as recovered. After removal of 9 bases from V and 6 bases from J, the junction contained 5 bases not matched to a gene. The CDR3 spans 13 residues. Germline lookup yields CDR1 MDHEN and CDR2 SYDVKM.

The receptor was isolated from a woman in her fifties or sixties who had recovered from COVID-19. V is TRBV28 and J is TRBJ2-2; TRBD1 aligns across 9 bases. The specimen was PBMCs or T cells enriched from blood (not recorded which). The CDR3 region has the DNA TGTGCCAGTAATACAGGGGGCCCCGGGGAGCTGTTTTTT. It specifies CASNTGGPGELFF.